The 20 T cell receptor beta chains below come from one sample, sequenced in a study of blood T cell repertoires in COVID-19 (dated by TCRdb to about 2020). Library preparation employed the immunoSEQ multiplex PCR assay. TCRdb took over this immuneACCESS table, retaining in-frame rearrangements with V and J assigned. Such tables are incomplete; in checked studies, under half of the missing clones stem from an unresolved V gene, and the remainder is unexplained. This sample gives under 140,000 clones in total; around 90% of them show up just once. The ten largest clones capture roughly 3.3% of the sample. Sequencing used peripheral blood. These receptor sequences come from a woman aged 45-59 years with acute or convalescent COVID-19.

This clone was counted only a few times. J is TRBJ1-2 and V is TRBV6-2 or TRBV6-3, with unresolved D. CDR1 and CDR2 from the germline V gene are MNHEY and SVGEGT. This CDR3 has 12 residues. V shed 5 bases and J shed 0 bases, with 4 bases lying between them. The chain's CDR3 is CASSLPNYGYTF. For the CDR3, the DNA is TGTGCCAGCAGTCTACCTAACTATGGCTACACCTTC.

This rearrangement joins TRBV18 to TRBJ1-2, with D tentatively TRBD1 (5 bases). This CDR3 spans 13 amino acids. The V end was cut by 2 bases, the J end by 6 bases, with 10 bases between. CDR1 KGHSH and CDR2 LQKENI come from the germline V gene. The CDR3 DNA is TGTGCCAGCTCACCAGGGGCAACGGATGGCTACACCTTC. Its translation: CASSPGATDGYTF.

CDR3 protein: CASSIAENTEAFF. The DNA of the CDR3 is TGTGCCAGTAGTATCGCGGAGAACACTGAAGCTTTCTTT. The chain couples TRBV19 to TRBJ1-1; D ambiguous. The germline CDR1 and CDR2 sequences are LNHDA and SQIVND (reference sequence). V lost 3 bases, J lost 1 base, and 6 bases lay in between. The CDR3 is 13 residues long.

The genes are TRBV4-1 and TRBJ2-1; D possibly corresponds to TRBD2 (5 bases). V lost 0 bases and J 12 bases, leaving 15 bases between the germline ends. Germline V gene sequence: CDR1 MGHRA, CDR2 YSYEKL. The CDR3 sequence is 14 residues long. This chain's CDR3 is CASSQEVEGLRQFF. CDR3 sequence (DNA): TGCGCCAGCAGCCAAGAGGTTGAGGGATTAAGGCAGTTCTTC.

This CDR3 is CASSPVGLAGGSSTDTQYF. In nucleotides, the CDR3 is TGTGCCAGCAGCCCCGTGGGACTAGCGGGAGGGTCTAGCACAGATACGCAGTATTTT. The rearrangement joins TRBV4-2 to TRBJ2-3, with 16 positions matching TRBD2. Unmatched junction bases numbered 7, after V lost 4 bases and J lost 0 bases. Germline-derived CDR1 and CDR2 are LGHNA and YNFKEQ. This CDR3 is 19 amino acids long.

The chain recombines TRBV11-2 with TRBJ1-6; maybe TRBD1 (5 bases). CDR1 and CDR2 from the germline V gene are SGHAT and FQNNGV. The germline V and J ends were trimmed by 6 bases and 11 bases, with 14 bases remaining between them. The CDR3 runs 13 residues. CDR3 bases: TGTGCCAGCAGGGGGACTTCGGGGGCACCCCTCCACTTT. Residues: CASRGTSGAPLHF.

The rearrangement uses TRBV6-1 and TRBJ1-1; D unclear. The V gene's germline CDR1 is MNHNS and CDR2 SASEGT. The ends were cut back, 1 base at V and 1 base at J, with 10 bases in the middle. CDR3 size: 15 residues. CDR3 coding DNA: TGTGCCAGCAGTGAAGACTGGTTTCGGAACACTGAAGCTTTCTTT. It yields the protein CASSEDWFRNTEAFF.

The chain has TRBV27 and TRBJ1-1; D uncertain. There are 15 residues in the CDR3. Germline CDR1 is MNHEY and CDR2 is SMNVEV (reference sequence). V was pared by 6 bases and J by 1 base, with 15 bases between. The CDR3 nucleotides read TGTGCCAGCAGACCCACGCGACGGGAGAACACTGAAGCTTTCTTT. It encodes CASRPTRRENTEAFF.

The genes are TRBV28 and TRBJ1-2; 7 bases agree with TRBD1. With V trimmed by 3 bases and J by 4 bases, 8 bases remained unmatched. The CDR3 contains 15 residues. From germline, CDR1 is MDHEN and CDR2 SYDVKM. The CDR3 DNA reads as TGTGCCAGCAGTTTCCCTGGACAGGCGATCTATGGCTACACCTTC. Amino acid sequence: CASSFPGQAIYGYTF.

This clone occurred a few times. This chain connects TRBV3-1 (or the pseudogene TRBV3-2) to TRBJ1-6, with unresolved D. This CDR3 contains 14 residues. Germline V gene lookup returns CDR1 LGHDT and CDR2 YNNKEL (reference sequence). V shed 1 base and J shed 7 bases, with 8 bases lying between them. The CDR3 DNA reads as TGTGCCAGCAGCCAAGGCGGGGAGAATTCACCCCTCCACTTT. Translating it yields CASSQGGENSPLHF.

The rearrangement links TRBV5-6 to TRBJ2-3; 9 bases match TRBD2. Looked up from germline, CDR1 is SGHDT and CDR2 is YYEEEE. CDR3 length: 15 amino acids. With V trimmed by 4 bases and J by 3 bases, 6 bases remained unmatched. CDR3 in DNA: TGTGCCAGCAGCGACGGACTAGCGCCTACAGATACGCAGTATTTT. Translation: CASSDGLAPTDTQYF.

The chain has TRBV30 and TRBJ1-1, with D possibly being TRBD1 (5 bases). This CDR3 is built from 13 residues. The V end lost 3 bases, the J end lost 5 bases, and 13 bases lay between the germline ends. Looked up from germline, CDR1 is GTSNPN and CDR2 is SVGIG (reference sequence). CDR3 sequence reads: CAWRRPGGTEAFF. CDR3 coding DNA: TGTGCCTGGAGGAGGCCGGGGGGAACTGAAGCTTTCTTT.

V gene TRBV18 combines with J gene TRBJ1-5; the match to TRBD1 covers 8 bases. Germline loops: CDR1 KGHSH, CDR2 LQKENI. The CDR3 consists of 16 residues. Losses at the gene ends were 3 bases for V and 6 bases for J; bases not matched to a gene: 10. This CDR3 reads CASSPRDRLRGQPQHF. In DNA, the CDR3 is TGTGCCAGCTCACCCCGGGACAGGCTAAGGGGTCAGCCCCAGCATTTT. The entire variable domain, with the rest obtained from reference TRBV18 and TRBJ1-5, is as follows: NAGVMQNPRHLVRRRGQEARLRCSPMKGHSHVYWYRQLPEEGLKFMVYLQKENIIDESGMPKERFSAEFPKEGPSILRIQQVVRGDSAAYFCASSPRDRLRGQPQHFGDGTRLSIL.

This chain connects TRBV5-8 to TRBJ1-1, with 8 bases lining up with TRBD1. Germline V CDR1 and CDR2: SGHTS, YDEGEE. The CDR3 has 15 amino acids. The J segment lost 5 bases and the V segment lost 4 bases, leaving 10 bases of the junction unmatched. CDR3 coding DNA: TGTGCCAGCAGCCTTTCAGGACAGGGTGGTACTGAAGCTTTCTTT. This encodes CASSLSGQGGTEAFF.

The rearrangement links TRBV7-2 to TRBJ2-1; 14 bases are shared with TRBD2. This CDR3 comprises 15 residues. Trimming removed 5 bases from V and 8 bases from J; junction bases left unmatched: 5. CDR1 SGHTA and CDR2 FQGNSA come from the germline V gene. The CDR3 nucleotides read TGTGCCAGCAGCAACAGACTAGCGGGAGGGCATGAGCAGTTCTTC. Translation gives CASSNRLAGGHEQFF.

This clone was recorded once. V and J are TRBV7-9 and TRBJ2-1; maybe TRBD1 (6 bases). The ends were cut back, 3 bases at V and 8 bases at J, with 23 bases in the middle. The CDR3 has 17 amino acids. Germline V gene sequence: CDR1 SEHNR, CDR2 FQNEAQ (reference sequence). The CDR3: CASSFLGRDTQEDEQFF. The CDR3 bases are TGTGCCAGCAGCTTCTTAGGACGGGACACCCAGGAGGATGAGCAGTTCTTC.

The V and J genes are TRBV2 and TRBJ2-4; D is perhaps TRBD2 (5 bases). V shed 6 bases and J shed 3 bases, with 18 bases lying between them. CDR3 length: 16 residues. CDR1 and CDR2 from the germline V gene are SNHLY and FYNNEI. CDR3 in amino acids: CASSAIWAGDKNIQYF. As DNA, the CDR3 is TGTGCCAGCAGCGCAATCTGGGCGGGCGACAAAAACATTCAGTACTTC.

V usage is TRBV24-1 and J usage is TRBJ2-1; 10 nucleotides line up with TRBD2. The ends lost 4 bases at V and 5 bases at J; junction bases unmatched: 7. Germline V gene lookup returns CDR1 KGHDR and CDR2 SFDVKD. CDR3 length equals 16 residues. The CDR3 DNA reads TGTGCCACCAGTGACACGACTAGCGGGCCGAACAATGAGCAGTTCTTC. Its translation: CATSDTTSGPNNEQFF.

This clone occurred once. The chain has TRBV7-9 and TRBJ2-7; 11 bases are shared with TRBD2. The CDR3 has 16 residues. With V trimmed by 5 bases and J by 3 bases, 9 bases remained unmatched. From germline, CDR1 is SEHNR and CDR2 FQNEAQ (reference sequence). The CDR3 is CASSLAGLAGYYEQYF. The CDR3 bases are TGTGCCAGCAGCCTCGCCGGACTAGCGGGTTACTACGAGCAGTACTTC. Using reference TRBV7-9 and TRBJ2-7 for the parts outside the CDR3, the full variable domain is DTGVSQNPRHKITKRGQNVTFRCDPISEHNRLYWYRQTLGQGPEFLTYFQNEAQLEKSRLLSDRFSAERPKGSFSTLEIQRTEQGDSAMYLCASSLAGLAGYYEQYFGPGTRLTVT.

For the CDR3, the DNA is TGTGCCAGCAGTGGTGGACTAGCGGGGGACGGGGAGCTGTTTTTT. It translates to CASSGGLAGDGELFF. The rearrangement joins TRBV2 to TRBJ2-2; 13 bases are shared with TRBD2. The CDR3 has 15 residues. V shed 4 bases, J shed 7 bases, and the junction held 3 bases outside the gene matches. Germline CDR1 reads SNHLY; CDR2 reads FYNNEI.